The source of this T cell receptor (beta chain) is a study of CD8 T cells in ankylosing spondylitis. This clonotype has just a few counts. Its antigen is unidentified. TCRdb fed the 5' RACE reads into MiXCR, producing one record per CDR3 protein. Among about 360,000 distinct CDR3 sequences listed, 20% were seen once. Study observations and caveats: Blood from ankylosing spondylitis patients appeared to carry a characteristic eight-variant TCR beta motif. Some of these motif variants have turned up before, in reports on reactive arthritis synovial fluid and blood.

This CDR3 spans 14 amino acids. Trimming shortened V by 1 base and J by 5 bases, and 12 bases separated the two germline ends. Per the germline V gene, CDR1 is MGHRA and CDR2 is YSYEKL. The rearrangement joins TRBV4-1 to TRBJ2-7; D is possibly TRBD1 (6 bases). The receptor was derived from a male donor with ankylosing spondylitis or in good health (not recorded which). The sequencing sample was made of blood, either unsorted or a sorted T cell fraction (not recorded which). As DNA, the CDR3 is TGCGCCAGCAGCCAAGTTCAGGGGACGGACGAGCAGTACTTC. It encodes CASSQVQGTDEQYF.